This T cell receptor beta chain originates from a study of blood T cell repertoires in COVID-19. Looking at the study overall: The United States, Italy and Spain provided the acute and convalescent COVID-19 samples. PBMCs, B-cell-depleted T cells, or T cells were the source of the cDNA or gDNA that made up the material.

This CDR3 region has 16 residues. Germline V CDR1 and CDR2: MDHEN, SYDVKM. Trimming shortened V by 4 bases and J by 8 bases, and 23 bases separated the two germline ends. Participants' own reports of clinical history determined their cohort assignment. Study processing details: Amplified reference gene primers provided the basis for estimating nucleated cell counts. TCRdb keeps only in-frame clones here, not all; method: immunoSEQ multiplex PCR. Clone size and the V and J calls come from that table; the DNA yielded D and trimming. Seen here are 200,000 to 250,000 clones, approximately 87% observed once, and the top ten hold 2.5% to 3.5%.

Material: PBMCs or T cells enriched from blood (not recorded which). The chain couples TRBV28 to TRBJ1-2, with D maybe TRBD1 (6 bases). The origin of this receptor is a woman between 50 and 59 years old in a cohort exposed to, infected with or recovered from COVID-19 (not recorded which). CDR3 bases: TGTGCCAGCAGTTCCTCCTCTTTACAGGGCTCGTTAGGCTACACCTTC. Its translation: CASSSSSLQGSLGYTF.